The following is a T cell receptor beta chain sequence with its context. The antigen remains unidentified. The sample belongs to a study of human T cells and chemical hapten exposure. Findings of the study overall: Expanded TCR sets contained significantly more large CDR3 similarity clusters than controls.

This CDR3 contains 13 residues. Germline-derived CDR1 and CDR2 are SGHTA and FQGNSA. Trimming stripped 6 bases from V and 7 bases from J, with 10 bases between. What the library attached to individual cDNA molecules were unique molecular identifiers. TCRdb re-called the RACE reads through MiXCR, storing one row per CDR3 protein. Counted here are approximately 60,000 distinct CDR3 sequences, 9.5% to 10% occurring once; the ten biggest clones make up around 9.6%. The time point here: pre-sensitization, week 0. As to treatment: therapeutic diphenylcyclopropenone sensitization with weekly scalp DPC. Researchers extracted total RNA from unfractionated whole blood.

Material: whole blood, obtained in connection with sensitization to the hapten diphenylcyclopropenone (DPC). This chain joins TRBV7-2 and TRBJ1-6; D call uncertain. The sequence derives from a man aged 40-50 years with alopecia areata. Some clones in this sample may be carry-over from other donors' samples. The CDR3 protein is CASRPGLNSPLHF. CDR3 bases: TGTGCCAGCAGGCCCGGTTTGAATTCACCCCTCCACTTT.